This T cell receptor (beta chain) emerged from a study of blood T cells in healthy people across ages. Study-wide results and caveats: Estimates of diversity drawn from one million T cells were considered underestimates. In older individuals, TCR beta diversity per million T cells was lower, falling roughly linearly with age. For the donors, CMV status was unknown and possibly confounded expanded clonotype changes.

Sample-barcoded 5' priming and a J-beta primer mix drove a second PCR of about 6 to 11 cycles. TCRdb used MiXCR to reprocess the 5' RACE reads, holding one entry per CDR3 protein. The data contain about 760,000 distinct CDR3 sequences, around three fifths of them singletons. V was shortened by 2 bases and J by 2 bases, with 13 bases between the two germline ends. The length of the CDR3 is 15 residues. The germline V gene encodes CDR1 MNHNY and CDR2 SVGAGI (reference sequence). This clonotype turned up a few times. Its antigen is currently unknown. The J gene is TRBJ2-7, the V gene TRBV6-6; D not certain. The clonotype comes from a man aged 40-49 years in good health. The specimen was blood. The CDR3 DNA reads TGTGCCAGCAGTTACCGAGCAGGTGCGACCTACGAGCAGTACTTC. It yields the protein CASSYRAGATYEQYF.